One and the same sample provided the 10 T cell receptor beta chains below, sequenced in a study of technical replicates of blood from a few donors (dated by TCRdb to 2017 to 2019). Libraries were prepared through the immunoSEQ multiplex PCR assay. TCRdb carries this immuneACCESS record with in-frame sequences only. Its versions omit some clonotypes, under half of them owing to an unresolved V gene in the studies checked, with the rest unexplained. Within this sample are more than 70,000 clones, with 85% to 95% of them counted one time only. The ten largest account for 0.27% of the sample. Sample: T cells isolated from PBMCs. These receptors all stem from a human donor in good health.

The V gene is TRBV2, the J gene TRBJ1-1; D might be TRBD1 (5 bases). Trimming shortened V by 4 bases and J by 4 bases, and 7 bases separated the two germline ends. CDR1 and CDR2 from the germline V gene are SNHLY and FYNNEI. The CDR3 consists of 12 residues. DNA for the CDR3: TGTGCCAGCAGTGGGAGGGGCACTGAAGCTTTCTTT. This encodes CASSGRGTEAFF.

The chain has TRBV10-3 and TRBJ2-7; possibly TRBD1 for D (6 bases). The CDR3 length is 14 residues. From germline, CDR1 is ENHRY and CDR2 SYGVKD. V was clipped by 6 bases and J by 3 bases, with 15 bases between them. In nucleotides, the CDR3 is TGTGCCATCAGCTCCGGTCAGGGGAACTACGAGCAGTACTTC. Translation gives CAISSGQGNYEQYF.

V usage is TRBV11-2 and J usage is TRBJ2-6; D gene unclear. Germline assignment: CDR1 SGHAT and CDR2 FQNNGV. CDR3 size: 16 residues. Trimming shortened V by 5 bases and J by 2 bases, and 13 bases separated the two germline ends. The CDR3 sequence is CASSPTGSTGANVLTF. CDR3 sequence (DNA): TGTGCCAGCAGCCCAACCGGTTCGACTGGGGCCAACGTCCTGACTTTC. The complete variable domain, with remaining parts taken from reference TRBV11-2 and TRBJ2-6, reads EAGVAQSPRYKIIEKRQSVAFWCNPISGHATLYWYQQILGQGPKLLIQFQNNGVVDDSQLPKDRFSAERLKGVDSTLKIQPAKLEDSAVYLCASSPTGSTGANVLTFGAGSRLTVL.

The V call is TRBV29-1, the J call TRBJ2-1; D ambiguous. The V gene lost 2 bases and the J gene lost 2 bases, with 13 bases spanning the gap. The CDR3 totals 15 residues. Germline values: CDR1 SQVTM, CDR2 ANQGSEA. CDR3 protein: CSVELVAAPYNEQFF. The CDR3 nucleotides read TGCAGCGTTGAATTAGTGGCAGCGCCCTACAATGAGCAGTTCTTC.

The V call is TRBV25-1, the J call TRBJ2-3; tentatively, D is TRBD1 (6 bases). The germline V and J ends were trimmed by 4 bases and 2 bases, with 7 bases remaining between them. Germline V gives CDR1 MGHDK, CDR2 SYGVNS. The length of the CDR3 is 13 residues. For the CDR3, the DNA is TGTGCCAGCAGTGGGGACAACACAGATACGCAGTATTTT. It translates to CASSGDNTDTQYF.

The rearrangement links TRBV10-1 to TRBJ2-1; a weak D match, TRBD1 (6 bases). Germline V gene lookup returns CDR1 WNHNN and CDR2 SYGVQD (reference sequence). The CDR3 is 13 amino acids. V lost 3 bases and J lost 10, with 13 bases in between. CDR3 nucleotides: TGCGCCAGCAGTGACCCTTGGGGGACAGAGCAGTTCTTC. It encodes CASSDPWGTEQFF.

The rearrangement links TRBV28 to TRBJ2-1, with 11 bases that match TRBD1. This CDR3 has 15 amino acids. Germline-derived CDR1 and CDR2 are MDHEN and SYDVKM. V lost 7 bases to trimming and J lost 5 bases; unmatched junction nucleotides: 7. CDR3 loop: CASTLGQGVNNEQFF. CDR3 bases: TGTGCCAGCACCCTGGGACAGGGGGTCAACAATGAGCAGTTCTTC.

The CDR3 region has the DNA TGCGCCAGCAGCTCTAGGCACGTTCCGGGACTTCCTTACAATGAGCAGTTCTTC. Its protein product is CASSSRHVPGLPYNEQFF. The J gene is TRBJ2-1, the V gene TRBV4-1; TRBD2 is a possible D gene (6 bases). V lost 5 bases, J lost 4 bases, and 24 bases lay in between. CDR1 is MGHRA and CDR2 is YSYEKL in the germline V gene. This CDR3 region has 18 residues.

A single count supports this clone. V usage is TRBV12-2 and J usage is TRBJ2-7; TRBD1 is the table's D call and was not checked against the DNA. TRBV12-2 is listed as a pseudogene. CDR3 length equals 16 residues. The CDR3 DNA is TGTGCAAGTCGTCCCACCAACAGGGGGCTACCCTACGAGCAGTACTTC. It encodes CASRPTNRGLPYEQYF.

CDR3 sequence: CASSPRRREQAHFPYEQYF. The CDR3 DNA reads as TGCGCCAGCAGCCCCAGGCGGAGGGAGCAGGCACACTTTCCCTACGAGCAGTACTTC. The J gene is TRBJ2-7, the V gene TRBV5-1; TRBD2 might be the D (6 bases). The CDR3 extends over 19 amino acids. Looked up from germline, CDR1 is SGHRS and CDR2 is YFSETQ. V lost 4 bases, J lost 2 bases, and 28 bases lay in between.